The rows below give T cell receptor beta chains drawn from one sample of a study of CD8+ T cells in alopecia areata. This table comes from immunoSEQ multiplex PCR, and its TCRdb copy is limited to in-frame clones, with some not included. This sample has some 180,000 clones, with approximately 50% found just once. The starting material was CD8+ T cells sorted from blood, obtained between weeks 51 and 54, from a patient treated with tofacitinib. These receptors came from a human donor with alopecia areata. The CDR3 runs from the conserved cysteine through the conserved F or W. D genes are given only for firm matches. Not every row has a clone size; where given, it reads once, few, many or a size class.

cdr3_length,d_call,j_call,v_call,clone_size,cdr3_aa,cdr3_nt
14,NA,TRBJ2-6,TRBV27,few,CASSFHSGANVLTF,TGTGCCAGCAGTTTCCATTCTGGGGCCAACGTCCTGACTTTC
15,TRBD1,TRBJ2-7,TRBV7-9,NA,CASRKDGQGSYEQYF,TGTGCCAGCAGAAAAGACGGACAGGGATCGTACGAGCAGTACTTC
17,TRBD1,TRBJ2-2,TRBV5-1,NA,CASSPSPTGRDTGELFF,TGCGCCAGCAGCCCCAGTCCGACAGGGCGGGACACCGGGGAGCTGTTTTTT
16,NA,TRBJ2-1,TRBV9,NA,CASSPYGGPTYNEQFF,TGTGCCAGCAGCCCATACGGGGGGCCAACCTACAATGAGCAGTTCTTC
15,NA,TRBJ2-2,TRBV2,NA,CAGLSGHPNTGELFF,TGTGCCGGACTATCGGGACACCCGAACACCGGGGAGCTGTTTTTT
13,TRBD2,TRBJ2-5,TRBV11-2,NA,CASSVSGVETQYF,TGTGCCAGCAGCGTTAGCGGGGTGGAGACCCAGTACTTC
11,TRBD1,TRBJ2-1,TRBV29-1,NA,CSYFTGDEQFF,TGCAGCTACTTTACAGGGGATGAGCAGTTCTTC
14,NA,TRBJ1-2,TRBV30,few,CAWSVLGANYGYTF,TGTGCCTGGAGTGTTTTGGGGGCTAACTATGGCTACACCTTC
13,NA,TRBJ2-7,TRBV6-5,NA,CASSSLLVYEQYF,TGTGCCAGCAGTTCCCTTTTGGTCTACGAGCAGTACTTC
14,NA,TRBJ1-1,TRBV27,few,CASRPGQGGTEAFF,TGTGCCAGCCGCCCGGGGCAGGGAGGCACTGAAGCTTTCTTT
12,NA,TRBJ2-7,TRBV27,NA,CASSLLSGEQYF,TGTGCCAGCAGTTTATTAAGCGGAGAGCAGTACTTC
15,NA,TRBJ2-1,TRBV6-5,NA,CASKGGGPPYNEQFF,TGTGCCAGCAAGGGAGGGGGGCCTCCTTACAATGAGCAGTTCTTC
14,NA,TRBJ2-1,TRBV7-9,few,CASSSRVNNNEQFF,TGTGCCAGCAGCTCCCGGGTCAACAACAATGAGCAGTTCTTC
11,NA,TRBJ2-5,TRBV29-1,NA,CSVSIQETQYF,TGCAGCGTCTCTATACAAGAGACCCAGTACTTC
15,NA,TRBJ1-2,TRBV13,NA,CASSPRGGEPDGYTF,TGTGCCAGCAGCCCCAGAGGGGGGGAGCCTGATGGCTACACCTTC